The 20 T cell receptor beta chains below were found in one sample sequenced in a study of shared clonotypes between healthy human individuals. Clones were sequenced by immunoSEQ multiplex PCR, and TCRdb holds only the in-frame ones, with some missing. Here the sample spans approximately 600,000 clones, roughly 95% being singletons. CD8 cells regarded as naive lacked CD45RO, were positively chosen for CCR7, and omitted terminally differentiated effector memory CD45RA+ cells. Input material: naive CD8+ T cells sorted from blood. These receptors were collected from a woman aged 25 to 39 in good health.

The V call is TRBV29-1, the J call TRBJ1-2; D call uncertain. The CDR3 extends over 15 amino acids. Trimming left V 0 bases short and J 8 bases short, with 19 bases between. The germline V gene encodes CDR1 SQVTM and CDR2 ANQGSEA. This CDR3 is CSVEDDVDSYEGYTF. DNA for the CDR3: TGCAGCGTTGAAGATGATGTGGATTCGTATGAGGGCTACACCTTC.

This clone was recorded once. V usage is TRBV7-9 and J usage is TRBJ2-1, with D unclear. CDR1 and CDR2 from the germline V gene are SEHNR and FQNEAQ (reference sequence). The CDR3 has 14 residues. V was cut by 4 bases and J by 4 bases, with 11 bases left in between. CDR3 sequence: CASSSEDSYNEQFF. The CDR3 nucleotides read TGTGCCAGCAGCTCCGAAGACTCTTACAATGAGCAGTTCTTC.

This clone occurred once. The V gene is TRBV27, the J gene TRBJ2-7, with TRBD2 matching over 10 bases. Germline values: CDR1 MNHEY, CDR2 SMNVEV (reference sequence). After removal of 9 bases from V and 5 bases from J, the junction contained 7 bases not matched to a gene. This CDR3 comprises 13 residues. Written as DNA, the CDR3 is TGTGCCAGTCAGCGGGAGGGCCAAAACGAGCAGTACTTC. Translation gives CASQREGQNEQYF.

The genes are TRBV9 and TRBJ2-1, with D maybe TRBD1 (5 bases). This CDR3 spans 12 amino acids. The germline V gene has CDR1 SGDLS and CDR2 YYNGEE. With 1 base removed from V and 10 bases from J, the gap between germline ends came to 9 bases. CDR3 in amino acids: CASSVSGAEQFF. DNA of the CDR3: TGTGCCAGCAGCGTATCTGGGGCCGAGCAGTTCTTC.

The chain uses TRBV28 and TRBJ2-3; possibly TRBD2 for D (6 bases). From germline, CDR1 is MDHEN and CDR2 SYDVKM. Trimming removed 5 bases at V and 6 bases at J, with 12 bases between. The CDR3 contains 13 residues. The CDR3 nucleotides are TGTGCCAGCAGTCCACTAGCATGGGATACGCAGTATTTT. Protein: CASSPLAWDTQYF.

The chain recombines TRBV29-1 with TRBJ1-3; a weak D match, TRBD1 (5 bases). Germline values: CDR1 SQVTM, CDR2 ANQGSEA. The CDR3 has 14 residues. V lost 3 bases to trimming and J lost 2 bases, with 11 bases between them. The CDR3 protein is CSVDPGQAGNTIYF. The CDR3 DNA reads as TGCAGCGTTGATCCGGGGCAGGCTGGAAACACCATATATTTT.

The rearrangement joins TRBV27 to TRBJ2-7; TRBD1 aligns across 9 bases. V lost 9 bases and J lost 1; bases outside the gene matches: 1. Germline CDR1 reads MNHEY; CDR2 reads SMNVEV (reference sequence). CDR3 length equals 12 residues. The CDR3: CASGQGSYEQYF. CDR3 nucleotide sequence: TGTGCCAGTGGACAGGGGTCCTACGAGCAGTACTTC.

V is TRBV5-1 and J is TRBJ2-1, with a possible D match to TRBD2 (5 bases). The CDR3 runs to 15 residues. Trimming left V 2 bases short and J 7 bases short, with 16 bases between. Germline CDR1 SGHRS, CDR2 YFSETQ. The CDR3 DNA reads as TGCGCCAGCAGCTTTCGTCTAGCCTTAGGGAATGAGCAGTTCTTC. Encoded protein: CASSFRLALGNEQFF. The full variable domain, in which reference TRBV5-1 and TRBJ2-1 provide the parts outside the CDR3, is KAGVTQTPRYLIKTRGQQVTLSCSPISGHRSVSWYQQTPGQGLQFLFEYFSETQRNKGNFPGRFSGRQFSNSRSEMNVSTLELGDSALYLCASSFRLALGNEQFFGPGTRLTVL.

The chain has TRBV6-1 and TRBJ1-1; D perhaps matches TRBD1 (5 bases). This CDR3 contains 13 residues. Germline values: CDR1 MNHNS, CDR2 SASEGT. V lost 10 bases and J 4 bases, leaving 16 bases between the germline ends. In DNA form, the CDR3 reads TGTGCCATCCAACGATTGGGGCGCACTGAAGCTTTCTTT. Translated: CAIQRLGRTEAFF.

This chain links TRBV29-1 with TRBJ2-5; 13 positions match TRBD2. Gene TRBJ2-7 matches the end of the DNA better, so the J call may be wrong. CDR1 SQVTM and CDR2 ANQGSEA come from the germline V gene. The CDR3 sequence is 15 residues long. The CDR3 is CSVVRTSGSINEQYF. CDR3 sequence (DNA): TGCAGCGTTGTTAGGACTAGCGGGAGTATTAACGAGCAGTACTTC.

The V and J genes are TRBV7-9 and TRBJ1-1, with D maybe TRBD1 (5 bases). Trimming shortened V by 4 bases and J by 4 bases, and 13 bases separated the two germline ends. This CDR3 is built from 14 residues. The germline V gene encodes CDR1 SEHNR and CDR2 FQNEAQ (reference sequence). The DNA for the CDR3 is TGTGCCAGCAGCTCAGGTCAGGGTAGCACTGAAGCTTTCTTT. The encoded protein is CASSSGQGSTEAFF.

This rearrangement joins TRBV27 to TRBJ1-6; D ambiguous. The CDR3 spans 14 residues. V shed 6 bases and J shed 3 bases, with 9 bases lying between them. The germline gives CDR1 MNHEY, CDR2 SMNVEV (reference sequence). The CDR3 nucleotides read TGTGCCAGCAGCGGTATCGGCTATAATTCACCCCTCCACTTT. Translating it yields CASSGIGYNSPLHF.

The chain links TRBV13 to TRBJ2-1; D is possibly TRBD1 (6 bases). Trimming cost V 0 bases and J 9 bases, with 12 bases left between them. The CDR3 runs 14 residues. The germline gives CDR1 PRHDT, CDR2 FYEKMQ (reference sequence). In DNA, the CDR3 is TGTGCCAGCAGCTTAGGTAGGGGGTCAGTTGAGCAGTTCTTC. It specifies CASSLGRGSVEQFF.

CDR3 DNA sequence: TGTGCCAGCAGCCCCGGACTAGCGCCACGTAATGAGCAGTTCTTC. It yields the protein CASSPGLAPRNEQFF. The V gene is TRBV9, the J gene TRBJ2-1, with TRBD2 matching 9 bases. The CDR3 covers 15 residues. The V and J ends lost 4 bases and 7 bases, in that order; junction bases with no gene match: 9. Germline assignment: CDR1 SGDLS and CDR2 YYNGEE.

On this clone itself: This specimen includes other DNA sequences encoding the same CDR3. This chain joins TRBV7-9 and TRBJ2-5; D remains ambiguous. Trimming removed 5 bases from V and 2 bases from J, with 9 bases in between. The CDR3 has 13 amino acids. Germline V gene data show CDR1 as SEHNR and CDR2 as FQNEAQ (reference sequence). The CDR3 DNA follows: TGTGCCAGCAGCCCGCGGCAACAAGAGACCCAGTACTTC. Protein product: CASSPRQQETQYF.

V gene TRBV4-1 combines with J gene TRBJ2-7; no clear D gene. Trimming cost V 0 bases and J 5 bases, with 14 bases left between them. The CDR3 loop spans 15 amino acids. Germline CDR1 reads MGHRA; CDR2 reads YSYEKL. The CDR3 DNA reads TGCGCCAGCAGCCAAGATCTGCAAAGCTTCCACGAGCAGTACTTC. Its protein is CASSQDLQSFHEQYF.

J is TRBJ2-7 and V is TRBV7-7; possibly TRBD2 for D (5 bases). CDR1 is SSHAT and CDR2 is FNYEAQ in the germline V gene (reference sequence). V shed 1 base and J shed 7 bases, with 11 bases lying between them. The CDR3 sequence is 13 residues long. This CDR3 is CASSLGRTGEQYF. The CDR3 nucleotides are TGTGCCAGCAGCTTAGGCCGGACTGGGGAGCAGTACTTC. The full variable domain, its missing parts supplied by reference TRBV7-7 and TRBJ2-7, is GAGVSQSPRYKVTKRGQDVTLRCDPISSHATLYWYQQALGQGPEFLTYFNYEAQPDKSGLPSDRFSAERPEGSISTLTIQRTEQRDSAMYRCASSLGRTGEQYFGPGTRLTVT.

The chain is built from TRBV28 and TRBJ2-2; TRBD1 might be the D (5 bases). Germline V gene sequence: CDR1 MDHEN, CDR2 SYDVKM. V was shortened by 3 bases and J by 6 bases, with 14 bases between the two germline ends. The CDR3 extends over 15 amino acids. The CDR3 DNA reads as TGTGCCAGCAGTTTTGAACACTTAGGGGCCGGGGAGCTGTTTTTT. This sequence encodes CASSFEHLGAGELFF.

The chain links TRBV4-2 to TRBJ1-5; D call uncertain. The V and J ends lost 5 bases and 1 base respectively, with 9 bases between them. The CDR3 totals 14 residues. Germline CDR1 reads LGHNA; CDR2 reads YNFKEQ. Written as DNA, the CDR3 is TGTGCCAGCAGCGTACATGGGAGCAATCAGCCCCAGCATTTT. Its translation: CASSVHGSNQPQHF.

The chain has TRBV13 and TRBJ1-1; TRBD1 matches at 8 bases. Trimming took 5 bases from V and 11 from J; bases not matched to a gene: 7. Germline CDR1 reads PRHDT; CDR2 reads FYEKMQ (reference sequence). CDR3 length: 12 amino acids. The CDR3 bases are TGTGCCAGCAGCGGGGAGGACAGGGTTGCTTTCTTT. This codes for CASSGEDRVAFF.